This TCR beta chain was documented in a study of cytotoxic CD8 clonotypes in ibrutinib-treated CLL. Across the whole study: After a median roughly twelve months on treatment (6 to 36), response samples were drawn.

Libraries of TCR beta were made from 2 to 2.5 micrograms of genomic DNA that came from cryopreserved PBMCs. A word on this clone: Its antigen is not identified.

The planned depth of sequencing spanned 1 in 200,000 to 1 in 1 million T cells. TCRdb's table, derived via immunoSEQ multiplex PCR, lists solely in-frame clones and lacks some. The table lists 150,000 or so clones, approximately 80% of them singletons, with 4.6% in the top ten. Whole-study results and caveats: T-cell clonality at baseline went above that of age-matched healthy donors and rose and fell with circulating CD8+ T-cell counts.

This material consisted of PBMCs, taken after 24 months of ibrutinib treatment. The TCR originated in a human donor with chronic lymphocytic leukemia.

CDR3 in DNA: TGCGCCAGCAGCCCGACGACAGGATTCTCTGGAAACACCATATATTTT. Protein sequence: CASSPTTGFSGNTIYF. The chain couples TRBV5-1 to TRBJ1-3, with D perhaps TRBD1 (6 bases). The CDR3 spans 16 residues. Trimming took off 4 bases at V and 0 bases at J, with 14 bases between the two ends. Germline V lookup: CDR1 SGHRS, CDR2 YFSETQ. Drawing the rest from reference TRBV5-1 and TRBJ1-3, the complete variable domain is KAGVTQTPRYLIKTRGQQVTLSCSPISGHRSVSWYQQTPGQGLQFLFEYFSETQRNKGNFPGRFSGRQFSNSRSEMNVSTLELGDSALYLCASSPTTGFSGNTIYFGEGSWLTVV.